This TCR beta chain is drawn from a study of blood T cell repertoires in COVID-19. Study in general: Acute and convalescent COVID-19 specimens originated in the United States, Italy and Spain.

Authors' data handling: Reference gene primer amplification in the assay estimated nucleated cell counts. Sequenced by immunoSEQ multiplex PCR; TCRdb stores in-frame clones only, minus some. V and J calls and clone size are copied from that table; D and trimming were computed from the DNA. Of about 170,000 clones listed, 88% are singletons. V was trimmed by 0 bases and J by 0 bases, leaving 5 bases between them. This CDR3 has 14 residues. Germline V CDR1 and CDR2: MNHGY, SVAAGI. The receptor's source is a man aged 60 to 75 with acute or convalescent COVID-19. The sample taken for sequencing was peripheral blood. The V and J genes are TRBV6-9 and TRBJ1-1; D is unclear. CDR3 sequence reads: CASSYSSMNTEAFF. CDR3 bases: TGTGCCAGCAGTTATTCTAGCATGAACACTGAAGCTTTCTTT.